This TCR beta chain was captured by sequencing in a study of control samples from healthy donors and cancer patients. This table comes from immunoSEQ multiplex PCR, and its TCRdb copy is limited to in-frame clones, with some not included. The table lists under 150,000 clones, roughly 91% of them singletons, with 2.3% in the top ten. The CDR3 loop spans 18 amino acids. The V and J ends lost 3 bases and 0 bases, in that order; junction bases with no gene match: 9. Germline CDR1 LNHDA, CDR2 SQIVND (reference sequence). The receptor was derived from a woman in her 70s in good health. This chain links TRBV19 with TRBJ1-4; 8 positions match TRBD1. The sample comprised blood. CDR3 nucleotides: TGTGCCAGTAGTATTTTTACAGGGGGTCACGCAACTAATGAAAAACTGTTTTTT. Protein product: CASSIFTGGHATNEKLFF.